The 28 T cell receptor beta chains below come from one sample, sequenced in a study of shared clonotypes between healthy human individuals. Assay used: immunoSEQ multiplex PCR; TCRdb lists only in-frame clones, some missing. The sample has hundreds of thousands of clones, 95% to 97% seen once. Specimen: naive CD4+ T cells sorted from blood. The subset here: CD45RA+ positively selected. These receptors all come from a woman in her 30s in good health.

J is TRBJ1-1 and V is TRBV7-9, with a possible D match to TRBD1 (5 bases). The CDR3 runs to 15 residues. Trimming cost V 5 bases and J 1 base, with 14 bases left between them. Germline V gene sequence: CDR1 SEHNR, CDR2 FQNEAQ (reference sequence). The CDR3 DNA reads TGTGCCAGCAGCGCTCCAGGGAACACGAACACTGAAGCTTTCTTT. Translated: CASSAPGNTNTEAFF.

J is TRBJ1-1 and V is TRBV9, with unresolved D. The germline CDR1 and CDR2 sequences are SGDLS and YYNGEE. Trimming took off 3 bases at V and 0 bases at J, with 12 bases between the two ends. CDR3 size: 15 residues. CDR3 sequence (DNA): TGTGCCAGCAGCGCCCGACCGATTATGAACACTGAAGCTTTCTTT. This encodes CASSARPIMNTEAFF.

V gene TRBV28 combines with J gene TRBJ1-5, with TRBD1 as a possible D gene (5 bases). V dropped 6 bases and J dropped 3 bases, with 15 bases sitting between them. The CDR3 runs to 15 residues. Germline V lookup: CDR1 MDHEN, CDR2 SYDVKM. This CDR3 is CASSSKRQPNQPQHF. CDR3 bases: TGTGCCAGCAGCTCAAAGCGACAGCCCAATCAGCCCCAGCATTTT.

The V gene is TRBV4-1, the J gene TRBJ2-2, with D tentatively TRBD1 (5 bases). The V end was cut by 2 bases, the J end by 1 base, with 17 bases between. Germline loops: CDR1 MGHRA, CDR2 YSYEKL. This CDR3 has 18 residues. Here the CDR3 reads CASSQIPPVGQNTGELFF. CDR3 sequence (DNA): TGCGCCAGCAGCCAAATACCACCGGTGGGGCAGAACACCGGGGAGCTGTTTTTT.

V gene TRBV6-4 combines with J gene TRBJ2-3, with D tentatively TRBD2 (6 bases). Trimming took off 4 bases at V and 4 bases at J, with 12 bases between the two ends. This CDR3 is built from 14 residues. Germline CDR1 MRHNA, CDR2 SNTAGT. The CDR3 spells CASSAGTSSDTQYF. Here the CDR3 DNA reads TGTGCCAGCAGTGCCGGGACTTCCTCAGATACGCAGTATTTT.

CDR3 nucleotides: TGCAGCGTTGCCCCGGCAGGAGCCTACGACACCTTC. The encoded protein is CSVAPAGAYDTF. This chain uses TRBV29-1 with TRBJ1-2; D ambiguous. CDR1 SQVTM and CDR2 ANQGSEA come from the germline V gene. Trimming took 4 bases from V and 12 from J, leaving 18 bases between them. CDR3 length equals 12 residues.

The V call is TRBV7-6, the J call TRBJ2-1, with 10 bases identical to TRBD2. V gave up 2 bases and J gave up 5 bases; unmatched junction bases: 9. The CDR3 loop spans 17 amino acids. Per the germline V gene, CDR1 is SGHVS and CDR2 is FNYEAQ. The DNA of the CDR3 is TGTGCCAGCAGCTTAACTAGCGGGATCATAACAAACAATGAGCAGTTCTTC. It codes for CASSLTSGIITNNEQFF.

The V gene is TRBV28, the J gene TRBJ2-7; no firm D call. Trimming removed 7 bases from V and 2 bases from J, with 15 bases in between. Germline values: CDR1 MDHEN, CDR2 SYDVKM. The CDR3 runs 14 residues. CDR3 protein: CASTSRNSAYEQYF. The CDR3 DNA sequence: TGTGCCAGCACCTCGCGGAACTCTGCCTACGAGCAGTACTTC.

The chain uses TRBV11-2 and TRBJ2-7; 10 bases map to TRBD2. CDR1 SGHAT and CDR2 FQNNGV come from the germline V gene. V shed 3 bases and J 7 bases; nucleotides not matched to a gene: 6. CDR3 length equals 14 residues. CDR3 loop: CASSLSGRAGEQYF. The DNA of the CDR3 is TGTGCCAGCAGCTTGAGCGGGAGGGCCGGAGAGCAGTACTTC. The variable domain in full, completed from reference TRBV11-2 and TRBJ2-7, reads EAGVAQSPRYKIIEKRQSVAFWCNPISGHATLYWYQQILGQGPKLLIQFQNNGVVDDSQLPKDRFSAERLKGVDSTLKIQPAKLEDSAVYLCASSLSGRAGEQYFGPGTRLTVT.

The J gene is TRBJ2-7, the V gene TRBV11-2, with 8 bases fitting TRBD2. Germline CDR1 SGHAT, CDR2 FQNNGV. This CDR3 has 14 amino acids. V lost 6 bases, J lost 7 bases, and 11 bases stayed unmatched. Here the CDR3 DNA reads TGTGCCAGCAGGACCATAGCGGGGCCTCGGGAGCAGTACTTC. Its protein product is CASRTIAGPREQYF.

The chain joins TRBV11-2 to TRBJ2-7; 14 positions agree with TRBD2. With V trimmed by 6 bases and J by 7 bases, 5 bases remained unmatched. Germline CDR1 and CDR2: SGHAT and FQNNGV. The CDR3 sequence is 14 residues long. The CDR3 bases are TGTGCCAGCAGAGGACTAGCGGGAGGATCTGAGCAGTACTTC. Its protein product is CASRGLAGGSEQYF. Based on the CDR3 plus reference TRBV11-2 and TRBJ2-7, the full variable domain is EAGVAQSPRYKIIEKRQSVAFWCNPISGHATLYWYQQILGQGPKLLIQFQNNGVVDDSQLPKDRFSAERLKGVDSTLKIQPAKLEDSAVYLCASRGLAGGSEQYFGPGTRLTVT.

V is TRBV7-9 and J is TRBJ1-2; 9 nucleotides agree with TRBD1. CDR3 length: 16 residues. CDR1 SEHNR and CDR2 FQNEAQ come from the germline V gene (reference sequence). The J segment lost 3 bases and the V segment lost 0 bases, leaving 5 bases of the junction unmatched. For the CDR3, the DNA is TGTGCCAGCAGCTTAGCGGGACAGGGAAGGGACTATGGCTACACCTTC. It translates to CASSLAGQGRDYGYTF.

This chain links TRBV9 with TRBJ1-4; 7 nucleotides line up with TRBD1. The CDR3 has 15 residues. V gave up 4 bases and J gave up 7 bases; unmatched junction bases: 10. Germline V lookup: CDR1 SGDLS, CDR2 YYNGEE. CDR3 coding DNA: TGTGCCAGCAGCTTAATGGGGACAGACGCTGAAAAACTGTTTTTT. Translation: CASSLMGTDAEKLFF.

The V and J genes are TRBV11-3 and TRBJ2-3; the D gene could be TRBD1 or TRBD2 (5 bases each). Trimming cost V 5 bases and J 6 bases, with 15 bases left between them. CDR3 length: 14 amino acids. Germline loops: CDR1 SGHNT, CDR2 YENEEA. The CDR3 DNA is TGTGCCAGCAGCCCGACAGCCACGGGGGATACGCAGTATTTT. This gives the protein CASSPTATGDTQYF.

V is TRBV19 and J is TRBJ1-5; 8 nucleotides match TRBD1. This CDR3 spans 15 amino acids. Germline V gene lookup returns CDR1 LNHDA and CDR2 SQIVND (reference sequence). J lost 5 bases, V lost 6 bases, and 9 bases had no gene match. Here the CDR3 DNA reads TGTGCCAGTAGCTTACGTGACAGGGGCGATCAGCCCCAGCATTTT. This translates into CASSLRDRGDQPQHF.

The chain uses TRBV18 and TRBJ1-3, with 8 bases aligning to TRBD1. The germline V gene encodes CDR1 KGHSH and CDR2 LQKENI. The V gene end was trimmed by 3 bases and the J gene end by 1 base; junction bases not matched to a gene: 8. This CDR3 has 17 amino acids. The CDR3 spells CASSPLTGVGSGNTIYF. For the CDR3, the DNA is TGTGCCAGCTCACCCCTGACAGGGGTTGGATCTGGAAACACCATATATTTT. The variable domain in full, completed from reference TRBV18 and TRBJ1-3, reads NAGVMQNPRHLVRRRGQEARLRCSPMKGHSHVYWYRQLPEEGLKFMVYLQKENIIDESGMPKERFSAEFPKEGPSILRIQQVVRGDSAAYFCASSPLTGVGSGNTIYFGEGSWLTVV.

This chain links TRBV5-4 with TRBJ2-7, with D perhaps matching TRBD1 or TRBD2 (5 bases each). Trimming stripped 2 bases from V and 2 bases from J, with 17 bases between. This CDR3 comprises 16 residues. The V gene's germline CDR1 is SGHNT and CDR2 YYREEE (reference sequence). Written as DNA, the CDR3 is TGTGCCAGCAGCTTCCTTGGGGGTCACCGTCCCTACGAGCAGTACTTC. Encoded protein: CASSFLGGHRPYEQYF.

The chain carries TRBV28 and TRBJ2-7; D not resolved. Looked up from germline, CDR1 is MDHEN and CDR2 is SYDVKM. This CDR3 contains 13 residues. Deletions cut 7 bases from V and 1 base from J, with 11 bases between. The CDR3 region is CASTQPRSYEQYF. In DNA form, the CDR3 reads TGTGCCAGCACCCAGCCTAGATCCTACGAGCAGTACTTC. The full variable domain, rest sourced from reference TRBV28 and TRBJ2-7, is DVKVTQSSRYLVKRTGEKVFLECVQDMDHENMFWYRQDPGLGLRLIYFSYDVKMKEKGDIPEGYSVSREKKERFSLILESASTNQTSMYLCASTQPRSYEQYFGPGTRLTVT.

DNA of the CDR3: TGCGCCAGCAGCTTGGGCCTAGCGGGAGCGGCCTACGAGCAGTACTTC. Translating gives CASSLGLAGAAYEQYF. The V gene is TRBV5-1, the J gene TRBJ2-7; 10 bases agree with TRBD2. The CDR3 contains 16 residues. Germline lookup yields CDR1 SGHRS and CDR2 YFSETQ. J was trimmed by 2 bases and V by 0 bases; bases with no gene match: 5.

This clone was counted once. The chain has TRBV4-2 and TRBJ2-1; 9 positions match TRBD2. Trimming at V came to 1 base and at J to 3 bases, leaving 7 bases not matched to a gene. The CDR3 totals 17 residues. Germline V CDR1 and CDR2: LGHNA, YNFKEQ. Here the CDR3 DNA reads TGTGCCAGCAGCCAAGGGGGGTCGACTAGCGGCTACAATGAGCAGTTCTTC. The encoded protein is CASSQGGSTSGYNEQFF.

The J gene is TRBJ2-3, the V gene TRBV7-8, with unresolved D. This CDR3 has 16 amino acids. V was cut by 1 base and J by 5 bases, with 16 bases left in between. Germline V lookup: CDR1 SGHVS, CDR2 FQNEAQ. CDR3 bases: TGTGCCAGCAGCTTAGACTCACCTGGAGTGGGAGATACGCAGTATTTT. Protein product: CASSLDSPGVGDTQYF.

The chain employs TRBV5-1 and TRBJ2-5; TRBD1 matches 9 bases. The germline gives CDR1 SGHRS, CDR2 YFSETQ. V lost 5 bases, J lost 5 bases, and 10 bases stayed unmatched. The CDR3 has 15 residues. The CDR3 sequence is CASRSTGGAGETQYF. The CDR3 region has the DNA TGCGCCAGCAGGTCCACAGGGGGCGCGGGGGAGACCCAGTACTTC.

This chain links TRBV6-1 with TRBJ2-1; 9 bases map to TRBD2. The V and J ends lost 3 bases and 6 bases, in that order; junction bases with no gene match: 15. The CDR3 contains 18 residues. Looked up from germline, CDR1 is MNHNS and CDR2 is SASEGT. The CDR3 region has the DNA TGTGCCAGCAGTGATCTAAAGCTACTAGCGGGTAACTTCAATGAGCAGTTCTTC. Residues: CASSDLKLLAGNFNEQFF.

The gene calls are TRBV28 and TRBJ2-7; a weak D match, TRBD1 (6 bases). V dropped 4 bases and J dropped 7 bases, with 14 bases sitting between them. CDR3 length: 13 amino acids. CDR1 and CDR2 (germline): MDHEN, SYDVKM. The CDR3 DNA is TGTGCCAGCAGTTACAGGGACATCCGGGAGCAGTACTTC. It codes for CASSYRDIREQYF.

The chain is built from TRBV5-6 and TRBJ2-1; D tentatively fits TRBD1 or TRBD2 (5 bases each). The CDR3 is 16 amino acids. The germline V gene encodes CDR1 SGHDT and CDR2 YYEEEE. Trimming cost V 0 bases and J 5 bases, with 15 bases left between them. CDR3 in DNA: TGTGCCAGCAGCTTGGATAGGGGAGAGGTTGACAATGAGCAGTTCTTC. Translating it yields CASSLDRGEVDNEQFF.

The rearrangement joins TRBV10-3 to TRBJ1-4; 9 bases agree with TRBD1. The CDR3 length is 13 residues. The V gene's germline CDR1 is ENHRY and CDR2 SYGVKD. V shed 6 bases and J 8 bases; nucleotides not matched to a gene: 4. The CDR3 bases are TGTGCCATCAGAAGGACAGGGGACGAAAAACTGTTTTTT. As protein: CAIRRTGDEKLFF.

The CDR3 nucleotides read TGTGCCAGCAGCCCTCATGGGCTAGCGGGAGAAATGAACACCGGGGAGCTGTTTTTT. Amino acids: CASSPHGLAGEMNTGELFF. The V call is TRBV7-3, the J call TRBJ2-2; the match to TRBD2 covers 10 bases. Trimming cost V 5 bases and J 1 base; bases outside gene matches: 13. Germline V gives CDR1 SGHTA, CDR2 FQGTGA. The CDR3 is made up of 19 amino acids.

The rearrangement joins TRBV14 to TRBJ2-7, with no clear D. CDR3 length equals 16 residues. Germline loops: CDR1 SGHDN, CDR2 FVKESK. Trimming removed 4 bases from V and 2 bases from J, with 18 bases in between. CDR3 loop: CASSRLGKGRPYEQYF. The CDR3 coding sequence is TGTGCCAGCAGCCGCCTAGGGAAGGGCAGACCCTACGAGCAGTACTTC. Full variable domain (rest looked up from reference TRBV14 and TRBJ2-7): EAGVTQFPSHSVIEKGQTVTLRCDPISGHDNLYWYRRVMGKEIKFLLHFVKESKQDESGMPNNRFLAERTGGTYSTLKVQPAELEDSGVYFCASSRLGKGRPYEQYFGPGTRLTVT.